Following are 11 T cell receptor beta chains from one sample sequenced in a study of cytomegalovirus exposure and HLA in healthy donors. The PCR contained 60 Vbeta and 13 Jbeta primers. TCRdb keeps only in-frame clones here, not all; method: immunoSEQ multiplex PCR. The table includes about 98,000 clones, about 81% detected once. The sequenced sample was PBMCs. The receptors shown here come from a man in his forties in good health and CMV-seronegative.

The rearrangement joins TRBV18 to TRBJ2-5, with 8 bases matching TRBD1. The J call may be in error: the DNA end matches TRBJ2-7 better. This CDR3 is built from 14 residues. Germline CDR1 is KGHSH and CDR2 is LQKENI. Here the CDR3 DNA reads TGTGCCAGCTCACCGCGGACAGGGCCCTACGAGCAGTACTTC. It specifies CASSPRTGPYEQYF.

The chain couples TRBV9 to TRBJ1-3; D remains unclear. V was trimmed by 5 bases and J by 0 bases, leaving 15 bases between them. The germline V gene has CDR1 SGDLS and CDR2 YYNGEE. The CDR3 length is 16 residues. In nucleotides, the CDR3 is TGTGCCAGCAGTAGCGTCGGCAGAAGCTCTGGAAACACCATATATTTT. Translated: CASSSVGRSSGNTIYF.

This sequence joins TRBV5-6 and TRBJ1-1, with D perhaps matching TRBD1 (5 bases). V lost 1 base, J lost 0 bases, and 13 bases lay in between. Germline V gene lookup returns CDR1 SGHDT and CDR2 YYEEEE. The CDR3 is 16 amino acids. For the CDR3, the DNA is TGTGCCAGCAGCTTGATGGGGCCGTACATGAACACTGAAGCTTTCTTT. Protein: CASSLMGPYMNTEAFF. The entire variable domain, with the rest obtained from reference TRBV5-6 and TRBJ1-1, is as follows: DAGVTQSPTHLIKTRGQQVTLRCSPKSGHDTVSWYQQALGQGPQFIFQYYEEEERQRGNFPDRFSGHQFPNYSSELNVNALLLGDSALYLCASSLMGPYMNTEAFFGQGTRLTVV.

In DNA form, the CDR3 reads TGTGCCAGCAGATCACAGGGTCAGAGCAATCAGCCCCAGCATTTT. As protein: CASRSQGQSNQPQHF. This chain connects TRBV6-6 to TRBJ1-5, with D possibly matching TRBD1 (6 bases). Trimming cost V 6 bases and J 1 base, with 13 bases left between them. CDR3 length: 15 amino acids. Germline-derived CDR1 and CDR2 are MNHNY and SVGAGI (reference sequence).

This chain connects TRBV28 to TRBJ1-3; unclear D gene. V was pared by 3 bases and J by 4 bases, with 13 bases between. Per the germline V gene, CDR1 is MDHEN and CDR2 is SYDVKM. This CDR3 has 15 residues. The CDR3 spells CASSFSGGSGNTIYF. CDR3 nucleotides: TGTGCCAGCAGTTTTTCCGGAGGGTCCGGAAACACCATATATTTT.

There are a few counts of this clone. The CDR3 DNA reads as TGTGCCAGTAGTACCTACGGACAGGTATACACTGAAGCTTTCTTT. Translated: CASSTYGQVYTEAFF. This chain uses TRBV19 with TRBJ1-1; 7 nucleotides agree with TRBD1. V dropped 4 bases and J dropped 3; count of bases not matched to a gene: 8. This CDR3 has 15 residues. Germline-derived CDR1 and CDR2 are LNHDA and SQIVND (reference sequence). The full variable domain, in which reference TRBV19 and TRBJ1-1 provide the parts outside the CDR3, is DGGITQSPKYLFRKEGQNVTLSCEQNLNHDAMYWYRQDPGQGLRLIYYSQIVNDFQKGDIAEGYSVSREKKESFPLTVTSAQKNPTAFYLCASSTYGQVYTEAFFGQGTRLTVV.

V is TRBV28 and J is TRBJ2-2; weak D call: TRBD1 (5 bases). The CDR3 covers 14 residues. Germline V gene sequence: CDR1 MDHEN, CDR2 SYDVKM. Trimming removed 4 bases at V and 7 bases at J, with 13 bases between. CDR3 sequence: CASSWAGKGGELFF. CDR3 in DNA: TGTGCCAGCAGTTGGGCAGGGAAAGGCGGGGAGCTGTTTTTT.

This chain joins TRBV7-3 and TRBJ2-1; TRBD2 agrees at 13 bases. The CDR3 has 15 residues. Germline-derived CDR1 and CDR2 are SGHTA and FQGTGA. J was trimmed by 12 bases and V by 2 bases; bases with no gene match: 7. CDR3 residues: CASSLGGLAGSGQFF. CDR3 DNA sequence: TGTGCCAGCAGCTTAGGGGGACTAGCGGGGAGTGGGCAGTTCTTC. Full variable domain (rest looked up from reference TRBV7-3 and TRBJ2-1): GAGVSQTPSNKVTEKGKYVELRCDPISGHTALYWYRQSLGQGPEFLIYFQGTGAADDSGLPNDRFFAVRPEGSVSTLKIQRTERGDSAVYLCASSLGGLAGSGQFFGPGTRLTVL.

The chain is built from TRBV9 and TRBJ2-1, with D hard to call. CDR1 SGDLS and CDR2 YYNGEE come from the germline V gene. The CDR3 is 10 amino acids. Trimming pared 3 bases from V and 9 bases from J, leaving 4 bases between. The CDR3 nucleotides read TGTGCCAGCAGCGCGGGTGAGCAGTTCTTC. Translated, it gives CASSAGEQFF.

The rearrangement uses TRBV7-8 and TRBJ2-1; 7 nucleotides match TRBD2. Germline CDR1 and CDR2: SGHVS and FQNEAQ. The length of the CDR3 is 16 residues. V lost 5 bases, J lost 0 bases, and 7 bases stayed unmatched. This CDR3 is CASSVGGGSSYNEQFF. The CDR3, as DNA: TGTGCCAGCAGCGTTGGGGGGGGTAGCTCCTACAATGAGCAGTTCTTC.

This sequence joins TRBV13 and TRBJ1-1, with a tentative D call TRBD1 (5 bases). Trimming removed 5 bases from V and 1 base from J, with 17 bases in between. Germline V gene lookup returns CDR1 PRHDT and CDR2 FYEKMQ (reference sequence). This CDR3 is built from 16 residues. The CDR3 bases are TGTGCCAGCAGCGCGGCCCAGGGTAGTAGGAACACTGAAGCTTTCTTT. Translated: CASSAAQGSRNTEAFF.